Shown below are 26 T cell receptor beta chains from a single sample sequenced in a study of T cells in Graves' hyperthyroidism and ophthalmopathy (dated by TCRdb to the late 2010s). Library preparation was by multiplex PCR. TCRdb shows the sequencer as Illumina HiSeq 2000. The TCR beta CDR3 regions were amplified from the RNA transcripts. The TCR CDR3 was subjected to a first round of RT-PCR using the HTBI primer set and the Qiagen OneStep RT-PCR kit. TCRdb reprocessed the public reads (quality trimming at Q25 with fastp, clone calling with MiXCR) and kept in-frame beta chains. Rows are unified per CDR3 protein, each entry keeping the most common DNA and genes. This sample is represented by roughly 740,000 distinct CDR3 sequences; about 15% of them were singletons. The ten largest clones capture around 8.1% of the sample. The sequencing sample was made of blood. These receptors all come from a man between 18 and 35 years old with Graves' hyperthyroidism.

This clonotype has at least ten counts. The rearrangement joins TRBV7-8 to TRBJ2-7; 8 bases agree with TRBD2. The CDR3 consists of 14 residues. With 3 bases clipped from V and 5 bases from J, the junction kept 6 bases outside the gene matches. CDR1 is SGHVS, CDR2 FQNEAQ, per germline. The CDR3 bases are TGTGCCAGCAGCTTTGGCGGGAGGTGGGACGAGCAGTACTTC. This codes for CASSFGGRWDEQYF.

J is TRBJ1-5 and V is TRBV5-4, with 8 bases identical to TRBD1. The CDR3 is 17 residues long. After removal of 4 bases from V and 6 bases from J, the junction contained 15 bases not matched to a gene. Germline CDR1 is SGHNT and CDR2 is YYREEE (reference sequence). The CDR3 loop reads CASSASMRDRICQPQHF. CDR3 DNA sequence: TGTGCCAGCAGCGCCTCGATGAGGGACAGGATCTGTCAGCCCCAGCATTTT.

This clonotype was detected a few times. V is TRBV7-3 and J is TRBJ2-1; TRBD1 matches at 7 bases. V lost 5 bases to trimming and J lost 13 bases; unmatched junction nucleotides: 11. The CDR3 covers 13 residues. The germline CDR1 and CDR2 sequences are SGHTA and FQGTGA. The DNA for the CDR3 is TGTGCCAGCAGCCCCACTACAGGGACAGCTCAGTTCTTC. Its protein product is CASSPTTGTAQFF.

The V gene is TRBV18, the J gene TRBJ1-4; the D gene is possibly TRBD1 (6 bases). In germline, CDR1 is KGHSH, CDR2 LQKENI. The CDR3 runs 14 residues. V shed 2 bases and J shed 6 bases, with 10 bases lying between them. The CDR3 DNA is TGTGCCAGCTCACCAGTGGCAGGGGATGAAAAACTGTTTTTT. Its translation: CASSPVAGDEKLFF.

This clonotype was counted a few times. V is TRBV18 and J is TRBJ1-1, with 7 bases lining up with TRBD1. V shed 1 base, J shed 5 bases, and the junction held 7 bases outside the gene matches. The CDR3 is 15 amino acids. Germline CDR1 and CDR2: KGHSH and LQKENI. The CDR3 loop is CASSPRTGPETEAFF. As DNA, the CDR3 is TGTGCCAGCTCACCACGGACAGGACCGGAGACTGAAGCTTTCTTT. The whole variable domain, filled in from reference TRBV18 and TRBJ1-1, reads NAGVMQNPRHLVRRRGQEARLRCSPMKGHSHVYWYRQLPEEGLKFMVYLQKENIIDESGMPKERFSAEFPKEGPSILRIQQVVRGDSAAYFCASSPRTGPETEAFFGQGTRLTVV.

This clonotype has a count of ten or more. The rearrangement links TRBV28 to TRBJ2-1; D not resolved. Trimming stripped 7 bases from V and 5 bases from J, with 18 bases between. The length of the CDR3 is 15 residues. In germline, CDR1 is MDHEN, CDR2 SYDVKM. This CDR3 reads CASTKGTMSHNEQFF. For the CDR3, the DNA is TGTGCCAGCACCAAGGGTACCATGTCCCACAATGAGCAGTTCTTC.

This clonotype occurred many times. This chain connects TRBV7-8 to TRBJ2-7; 12 bases are shared with TRBD2. Germline V gives CDR1 SGHVS, CDR2 FQNEAQ. The V gene end was trimmed by 4 bases and the J gene end by 7 bases; junction bases not matched to a gene: 8. The CDR3 runs to 15 residues. The CDR3 DNA follows: TGTGCCAGCAGCTCCCCCCTAGCGGGAGGGTGGGAGCAGTACTTC. Translated: CASSSPLAGGWEQYF.

In nucleotides, the CDR3 is TGTGCCAGCAGCTTTCTACAGGCGAACACCGGGGAGCTGTTTTTT. This codes for CASSFLQANTGELFF. V gene TRBV4-2 combines with J gene TRBJ2-2, with a possible D match to TRBD1 (5 bases). V was pared by 5 bases and J by 0 bases, with 10 bases between. The CDR3 is 15 amino acids. The germline V gene has CDR1 LGHNA and CDR2 YNFKEQ.

With regard to this clonotype: The junction differs from germline at one of its ends, possibly a read error. V and J are TRBV5-1 and TRBJ1-3, with 7 nucleotides matching TRBD1. The germline V gene has CDR1 SGHRS and CDR2 YFSETQ. The CDR3 has 14 residues. The DNA of the CDR3 is TGCGCCAGCAGTTTGGGGACAGAGGGAAACACCATATATTTT. Translated: CASSLGTEGNTIYF.

This clonotype showed up many times. V is TRBV20-1 and J is TRBJ2-5; 9 bases line up with TRBD1. The CDR3 sequence is 14 residues long. In germline, CDR1 is DFQATT, CDR2 SNEGSKA (reference sequence). Trimming at V came to 6 bases and at J to 4 bases, leaving 9 bases not matched to a gene. The CDR3 DNA sequence: TGCAGTGCGCCGGACAGGGGAAGAGGAGAGACCCAGTACTTC. It is translated as CSAPDRGRGETQYF.

This clonotype was seen more than once but under ten times. V is TRBV30 and J is TRBJ2-7; TRBD1 might be the D (6 bases). CDR1 GTSNPN and CDR2 SVGIG come from the germline V gene (reference sequence). With 2 bases removed from V and 0 bases from J, the gap between germline ends came to 11 bases. The CDR3 length is 14 residues. The chain's CDR3 is CAWSHARGSYEQYF. The CDR3 nucleotides are TGTGCCTGGAGTCACGCCAGGGGCTCCTACGAGCAGTACTTC.

This clonotype was observed at least ten times. The chain is built from TRBV12-3 or TRBV12-4 and TRBJ2-7; TRBD1 matches 9 bases. The CDR3 runs to 14 residues. The trim removed 3 bases at V and 2 bases at J, leaving 2 bases unmatched. CDR3 bases: TGTGCCAGCAGTTTCGGGACAGGGCCCTACGAGCAGTACTTC. This translates into CASSFGTGPYEQYF.

Details on this clonotype: This clone may be a read error of a much larger clone one base away. This chain links TRBV11-1 with TRBJ2-7; D is tentatively TRBD1 or TRBD2 (6 bases each). CDR1 is SGHAT and CDR2 is FQDESV in the germline V gene (reference sequence). This CDR3 is built from 17 residues. Here the CDR3 DNA reads TGTGCCGGCAGGTCAACCGGGGGCTTCCAGCGGAACTACGAGCAGTACTTC. This encodes CAGRSTGGFQRNYEQYF.

V gene TRBV28 combines with J gene TRBJ2-1; D unresolved. Trimming left V 6 bases short and J 3 bases short, with 9 bases between. There are 13 residues in the CDR3. Germline V gene lookup returns CDR1 MDHEN and CDR2 SYDVKM. The CDR3 sequence is CASRPPSYNEQFF. DNA of the CDR3: TGTGCCAGCAGACCCCCTAGCTACAATGAGCAGTTCTTC. Together with reference TRBV28 and TRBJ2-1, the CDR3 gives the full variable domain: DVKVTQSSRYLVKRTGEKVFLECVQDMDHENMFWYRQDPGLGLRLIYFSYDVKMKEKGDIPEGYSVSREKKERFSLILESASTNQTSMYLCASRPPSYNEQFFGPGTRLTVL.

The table lists this clonotype with many counts. The V gene is TRBV12-3 or TRBV12-4, the J gene TRBJ2-6, with D uncertain. Trimming pared 10 bases from V and 1 base from J, leaving 5 bases between. This CDR3 has 12 residues. This CDR3 reads CATGSGANVLTF. CDR3 nucleotide sequence: TGTGCCACCGGGTCTGGGGCCAACGTCCTGACTTTC.

This clonotype was counted a few times. Here the CDR3 DNA reads TGCGCCAGCAGTCGGGACAGGGGCCCGTACAATGAGCAGTTCTTC. Encoded protein: CASSRDRGPYNEQFF. The chain uses TRBV5-1 and TRBJ2-1, with 10 positions matching TRBD1. The V segment lost 5 bases and the J segment 4 bases; nucleotides outside the gene matches: 6. The CDR3 contains 15 residues. Looked up from germline, CDR1 is SGHRS and CDR2 is YFSETQ.

The rearrangement uses TRBV19 and TRBJ2-1; 12 positions agree with TRBD1. Germline trimming cut 9 bases from V and 10 bases from J; bases unmatched to any gene: 7. This CDR3 is 13 amino acids long. Germline CDR1 LNHDA, CDR2 SQIVND (reference sequence). CDR3 sequence reads: CASRDRGHWEQFF. CDR3 nucleotide sequence: TGTGCCAGCCGGGACAGGGGGCATTGGGAGCAGTTCTTC.

This clonotype was recorded at least ten times. The chain employs TRBV20-1 and TRBJ1-1; D is ambiguous. CDR3 length equals 11 residues. The ends were cut back, 1 base at V and 3 bases at J, with 3 bases in the middle. Looked up from germline, CDR1 is DFQATT and CDR2 is SNEGSKA (reference sequence). CDR3 in DNA: TGCAGTGCTAGAGGGGACACTGAAGCTTTCTTT. Translation: CSARGDTEAFF.

The V and J genes are TRBV4-3 and TRBJ2-3; 7 bases match TRBD2. The trim removed 0 bases at V and 1 base at J, leaving 4 bases unmatched. Looked up from germline, CDR1 is LGHNA and CDR2 is YSLEER. There are 16 residues in the CDR3. CDR3 coding DNA: TGCGCCAGCAGCCAAGATGCTACTAGCGGCACAGATACGCAGTATTTT. Protein: CASSQDATSGTDTQYF.

This clonotype appeared many times. The chain carries TRBV28 and TRBJ2-7; a weak D match, TRBD1 (6 bases). The germline V and J ends were trimmed by 7 bases and 2 bases, with 15 bases remaining between them. Germline V gene sequence: CDR1 MDHEN, CDR2 SYDVKM. This CDR3 is 14 amino acids long. Here the CDR3 DNA reads TGTGCCAGCAAAACGACAGGATTAACCTACGAGCAGTACTTC. Translation gives CASKTTGLTYEQYF.

This clonotype has just a few counts. The chain carries TRBV4-1 and TRBJ2-3, with D unclear. Trimming stripped 2 bases from V and 1 base from J, with 13 bases between. The CDR3 totals 16 residues. Germline CDR1 MGHRA, CDR2 YSYEKL. The CDR3 DNA reads TGCGCCAGCAGCCAAACGATCCTGGTCGGCACAGATACGCAGTATTTT. It yields the protein CASSQTILVGTDTQYF.

This clonotype was observed a handful of times. The chain uses TRBV6-6 and TRBJ2-5; no clear D. The CDR3 runs to 14 residues. Germline CDR1 and CDR2: MNHNY and SVGAGI (reference sequence). The V and J ends lost 2 bases and 1 base respectively, with 8 bases between them. The CDR3 DNA follows: TGTGCCAGCAGTTACACGCGCGGCCAAGAGACCCAGTACTTC. Translating it yields CASSYTRGQETQYF.

The V and J genes are TRBV15 and TRBJ2-7, with unresolved D. Germline loops: CDR1 LNHNV, CDR2 YYDKDF (reference sequence). V was shortened by 4 bases and J by 0 bases, with 10 bases between the two germline ends. CDR3 length: 14 residues. This CDR3 is CATSKDHGSYEQYF. The CDR3 DNA reads as TGTGCCACCAGCAAGGACCACGGCTCCTACGAGCAGTACTTC.

This clonotype was seen ten or more times. This chain uses TRBV6-1 with TRBJ2-3; no firm D call. Deletions cut 10 bases from V and 0 bases from J, with 11 bases between. This CDR3 has 13 residues. Germline V lookup: CDR1 MNHNS, CDR2 SASEGT. CDR3 region: CATRTDSTDTQYF. The CDR3 region has the DNA TGTGCCACCCGGACGGATAGCACAGATACGCAGTATTTT.

This rearrangement joins TRBV10-3 to TRBJ2-6, with unresolved D. Looked up from germline, CDR1 is ENHRY and CDR2 is SYGVKD. Trimming shortened V by 2 bases and J by 0 bases, and 8 bases separated the two germline ends. This CDR3 is built from 16 residues. This chain's CDR3 is CAISEMGSSGANVLTF. The CDR3 DNA reads as TGTGCCATCAGTGAGATGGGGTCCTCTGGGGCCAACGTCCTGACTTTC.

This clonotype has a handful of counts. DNA of the CDR3: TGCAGTGCTCCGAACGAGCAGTACTTC. Its protein is CSAPNEQYF. The gene calls are TRBV20-1 and TRBJ2-7, with D unclear. This CDR3 is 9 amino acids long. CDR1 DFQATT and CDR2 SNEGSKA come from the germline V gene (reference sequence). With 5 bases removed from V and 5 bases from J, the gap between germline ends came to 4 bases.